This T cell receptor beta chain was documented in a study of T-cell reconstitution after alpha-beta-depleted transplantation in children (dated by TCRdb to between 2015 and 2016). Turning to the overall study: Using TCR repertoire profiling, the study quantitatively followed how T-cell immune reconstitution unfolded in children after TCRalphabeta/CD19-depleted allogeneic hematopoietic cell transplantation.

CDR1 and CDR2 were assigned from the germline V gene (reference sequence) as SEHNR and FQNEAQ. V is reduced by 1 base and J by 10 bases, leaving a spacing of 8 bases between them. The CDR3, from cysteine to phenylalanine, totals 12 residues. The CDR3 DNA has 36 bases and is translated from base 1. Receptor amplification or capture employed PCR. The instrument given in TCRdb is Illumina HiSeq 2500. To normalize quantification of the TCRbeta repertoire, the TCR libraries were built with molecular barcoding that relied on unique molecular identifiers. TCRdb redid the processing of the public reads, applying fastp at Q25 and MiXCR, and retained in-frame beta chains. Rows merge per CDR3 protein into single entries with the most common DNA and genes. The sample yields some 530,000 distinct CDR3 sequences; under 15% were counted once. Under 7% of the sample is taken by the ten largest. This clonotype was seen many times. The clone's antigen remains unknown. Base qualities are not at hand, and no much larger clone is one base apart.

Specimen: PBMCs from the stem cell graft donor, collected from the stem cell graft. In this chain, TRBV7-9 is recombined with TRBJ2-1, with the D gene call left open. The clonotype was recovered from a human donor who donated a stem cell graft to a child with combined immunodeficiency. CDR3 loop: CASSLELSEQFF. The DNA is TGTGCCAGCAGCTTAGAGCTATCGGAGCAGTTCTTC. With all but the CDR3 taken from the reference TRBV7-9 and TRBJ2-1 genes, the full variable domain is: DTGVSQNPRHKITKRGQNVTFRCDPISEHNRLYWYRQTLGQGPEFLTYFQNEAQLEKSRLLSDRFSAERPKGSFSTLEIQRTEQGDSAMYLCASSLELSEQFFGPGTRLTVL.